The 4 T cell receptor beta chains presented below share a single source sample, sequenced in a study of T cell responses to AZD1222 COVID-19 vaccine. Assay: immunoSEQ multiplex PCR; the TCRdb copy retains only in-frame clones and omits some. This sample has approximately 92,000 clones, with approximately 90% found just once. The sequencing here drew on peripheral blood, taken on day 0 of AZD1222 vaccination. Receptors were obtained from an adult in good health.

V usage is TRBV19 and J usage is TRBJ2-6, with unresolved D. The V end was cut by 7 bases, the J end by 4 bases, with 8 bases between. This CDR3 comprises 13 residues. The V gene's germline CDR1 is LNHDA and CDR2 SQIVND (reference sequence). CDR3 DNA sequence: TGTGCCAGTACGGCCGGGGGGGCCAACGTCCTGACTTTC. This translates into CASTAGGANVLTF.

The chain couples TRBV30 to TRBJ2-1; D possibly corresponds to TRBD1 (5 bases). Trimming took off 2 bases at V and 5 bases at J, with 16 bases between the two ends. Germline V lookup: CDR1 GTSNPN, CDR2 SVGIG (reference sequence). The CDR3 is 15 amino acids. CDR3 in amino acids: CAWSPARGQHNEQFF. DNA of the CDR3: TGTGCCTGGAGTCCAGCTAGGGGCCAACACAATGAGCAGTTCTTC.

The chain is built from TRBV7-9 and TRBJ2-1, with 11 positions matching TRBD2. Losses at the gene ends were 1 base for V and 8 bases for J; bases not matched to a gene: 4. Germline-derived CDR1 and CDR2 are SEHNR and FQNEAQ (reference sequence). There are 15 residues in the CDR3. Written as DNA, the CDR3 is TGTGCCAGCAGCTTAGAACTAGCGGGAGTCTATGAGCAGTTCTTC. Protein sequence: CASSLELAGVYEQFF. Supplemented by reference TRBV7-9 and TRBJ2-1, the full variable domain reads DTGVSQNPRHKITKRGQNVTFRCDPISEHNRLYWYRQTLGQGPEFLTYFQNEAQLEKSRLLSDRFSAERPKGSFSTLEIQRTEQGDSAMYLCASSLELAGVYEQFFGPGTRLTVL.

This chain uses TRBV7-2 with TRBJ1-1; no reliable D call. Per the germline V gene, CDR1 is SGHTA and CDR2 is FQGNSA. V lost 5 bases, J lost 8 bases, and 15 bases lay in between. This CDR3 region has 13 residues. This CDR3 reads CASSTLTRSEAFF. CDR3 in DNA: TGTGCCAGCAGCACCTTAACCAGGTCAGAAGCTTTCTTT. Combining the CDR3 with reference TRBV7-2 and TRBJ1-1 gives the whole variable domain GAGVSQSPSNKVTEKGKDVELRCDPISGHTALYWYRQSLGQGLEFLIYFQGNSAPDKSGLPSDRFSAERTGGSVSTLTIQRTQQEDSAVYLCASSTLTRSEAFFGQGTRLTVV.